These 18 T cell receptor beta chains share one sample of origin, sequenced in a study of T-cell reconstitution after alpha-beta-depleted transplantation in children. Unique molecular identifiers featured in how the TCRbeta library was prepared. In TCRdb, the PCR reads were re-called with MiXCR into one record per CDR3 protein. There are a few hundred thousand distinct CDR3 sequences in the sample; around 15% occur only once, and 29% lies in the top ten. The sequencing used PBMCs, mostly from graft donor cells, collected 360 days after TCRalphabeta/CD19-depleted stem cell transplant. The receptors derive from a boy less than two years old who had a stem cell transplant for Wiskott-Aldrich syndrome, so the T cells may come from the graft donor.

This clonotype was seen only a few times. The chain links TRBV12-3 or TRBV12-4 to TRBJ2-2; no definite D call. This CDR3 spans 17 amino acids. V was pared by 1 base and J by 13 bases, with 25 bases between. The CDR3 here is CASSLGPARPPVLSLFF. The CDR3 region has the DNA TGTGCCAGCAGTTTAGGGCCTGCCCGACCACCCGTCCTTTCGCTGTTTTTT.

For the CDR3, the DNA is TGCAGTGCTAGAGATTACGCCCCAGATACGCAGTATTTT. Encoded protein: CSARDYAPDTQYF. J is TRBJ2-3 and V is TRBV20-1, with D uncertain. Germline assignment: CDR1 DFQATT and CDR2 SNEGSKA (reference sequence). This CDR3 comprises 13 residues. The germline V and J ends were trimmed by 0 bases and 4 bases, with 8 bases remaining between them.

This clonotype has only a few counts. The chain recombines TRBV18 with TRBJ2-1; 8 bases fit TRBD1. V trimming: 3 bases; J trimming: 12 bases; junction bases outside the gene matches: 4. Germline V CDR1 and CDR2: KGHSH, LQKENI. The CDR3 extends over 12 amino acids. CDR3 sequence (DNA): TGTGCCAGCTCACCCGACAGGGGAAGGCAGTTCTTC. The encoded protein is CASSPDRGRQFF. The whole variable domain, filled in from reference TRBV18 and TRBJ2-1, reads NAGVMQNPRHLVRRRGQEARLRCSPMKGHSHVYWYRQLPEEGLKFMVYLQKENIIDESGMPKERFSAEFPKEGPSILRIQQVVRGDSAAYFCASSPDRGRQFFGPGTRLTVL.

The rearrangement uses TRBV18 and TRBJ1-4; 8 nucleotides match TRBD1. The CDR3 is made up of 15 amino acids. The germline gives CDR1 KGHSH, CDR2 LQKENI. V was pared by 6 bases and J by 5 bases, with 8 bases of the junction left unmatched. The DNA for the CDR3 is TGTGCCAGCTCCGCCACAGGGGGAAAGAATGAAAAACTGTTTTTT. Translation: CASSATGGKNEKLFF.

This clonotype showed up just a few times. The V gene is TRBV5-5, the J gene TRBJ2-7; D might be TRBD1 or TRBD2, each matching 5 bases. This CDR3 contains 15 residues. V was trimmed by 1 base and J by 0 bases, leaving 11 bases between them. Germline loops: CDR1 SGHKS, CDR2 YYEKEE (reference sequence). In DNA, the CDR3 is TGTGCCAGCAGCTTGTGGCCAGGGAGCTCCTACGAGCAGTACTTC. As protein: CASSLWPGSSYEQYF.

CDR3 nucleotide sequence: TGTGCCAGCAGTTTAGCGGTCGAGGGGGCTGACTACGAGCAGTACTTC. Protein product: CASSLAVEGADYEQYF. The chain employs TRBV12-3 or TRBV12-4 and TRBJ2-7, with 7 nucleotides matching TRBD1. The CDR3 runs 16 residues. The J segment lost 3 bases and the V segment lost 0 bases, leaving 8 bases of the junction unmatched.

The chain joins TRBV7-9 to TRBJ2-1, with 9 bases lining up with TRBD1. This CDR3 spans 17 amino acids. V lost 5 bases to trimming and J lost 6 bases; unmatched junction nucleotides: 14. Germline lookup yields CDR1 SEHNR and CDR2 FQNEAQ (reference sequence). CDR3 region: CASSRPAGGQGVNEQFF. In DNA form, the CDR3 reads TGTGCCAGCAGCCGACCCGCAGGGGGACAGGGTGTCAATGAGCAGTTCTTC.

The gene calls are TRBV14 and TRBJ1-5, with D possibly matching TRBD1 (5 bases). Germline loops: CDR1 SGHDN, CDR2 FVKESK. The CDR3 is 17 amino acids. Between the trimmed V and J ends, which lost 3 bases and 0 bases, there was a span of 15 bases. The CDR3 sequence is CASSHLPAGLSNQPQHF. As DNA, the CDR3 is TGTGCCAGCAGCCATCTCCCTGCGGGACTTAGCAATCAGCCCCAGCATTTT.

The rearrangement joins TRBV24-1 to TRBJ2-1, with TRBD1 matching over 9 bases. Germline V lookup: CDR1 KGHDR, CDR2 SFDVKD. V lost 4 bases to trimming and J lost 6 bases; unmatched junction nucleotides: 9. The CDR3 spans 16 residues. The CDR3 reads CATSETGTGYPNEQFF. CDR3 DNA sequence: TGTGCCACCAGTGAGACCGGGACAGGGTACCCCAATGAGCAGTTCTTC.

This clonotype was seen many times. The chain links TRBV12-3 or TRBV12-4 to TRBJ2-1; 9 bases are a match to TRBD1. The V and J ends lost 7 bases and 11 bases, in that order; junction bases with no gene match: 9. The CDR3 loop spans 13 amino acids. The CDR3 region is CASNWDRVRKQFF. CDR3 nucleotides: TGTGCCAGCAACTGGGACAGGGTAAGAAAGCAGTTCTTC.

The chain is built from TRBV4-3 and TRBJ2-7; D might be TRBD1 (6 bases). CDR1 LGHNA and CDR2 YSLEER come from the germline V gene. V lost 1 base, J lost 4 bases, and 14 bases lay in between. This CDR3 is built from 15 residues. The CDR3 protein is CASSQVSRGWYEQYF. DNA of the CDR3: TGCGCCAGCAGCCAAGTAAGCAGGGGATGGTACGAGCAGTACTTC.

This chain joins TRBV28 and TRBJ2-2; TRBD2 agrees at 9 bases. V trimming: 5 bases; J trimming: 6 bases; junction bases outside the gene matches: 7. The CDR3 is made up of 15 amino acids. Germline CDR1 reads MDHEN; CDR2 reads SYDVKM. The CDR3 protein is CASSPAGGLAGELFF. CDR3 in DNA: TGTGCCAGCAGTCCGGCGGGGGGGCTGGCCGGGGAGCTGTTTTTT. Filled out from reference TRBV28 and TRBJ2-2, the complete variable domain reads DVKVTQSSRYLVKRTGEKVFLECVQDMDHENMFWYRQDPGLGLRLIYFSYDVKMKEKGDIPEGYSVSREKKERFSLILESASTNQTSMYLCASSPAGGLAGELFFGEGSRLTVL.

This clonotype was counted between two and nine times. The genes are TRBV28 and TRBJ1-1; 7 nucleotides agree with TRBD1. Germline lookup yields CDR1 MDHEN and CDR2 SYDVKM. V shed 6 bases and J 5 bases; nucleotides not matched to a gene: 12. The CDR3 length is 15 residues. The CDR3 region has the DNA TGTGCCAGCAGGCCCACAGGGGTCCTATATACTGAAGCTTTCTTT. This sequence encodes CASRPTGVLYTEAFF.

This chain connects TRBV24-1 to TRBJ2-2; no clear D gene. The germline gives CDR1 KGHDR, CDR2 SFDVKD. The CDR3 consists of 15 residues. The V end was cut by 1 base, the J end by 0 bases, with 5 bases between. CDR3 loop: CATSDFFANTGELFF. The CDR3, as DNA: TGTGCCACCAGTGATTTTTTTGCGAACACCGGGGAGCTGTTTTTT.

This clonotype was detected ten times or more. The rearrangement links TRBV3-1 to TRBJ2-7, with D hard to call. The CDR3 spans 12 residues. Trimming shortened V by 3 bases and J by 0 bases, and 3 bases separated the two germline ends. Germline V CDR1 and CDR2: LGHDT, YNNKEL (reference sequence). CDR3 nucleotides: TGTGCCAGCAGCCAGAGCTCCTACGAGCAGTACTTC. Its protein is CASSQSSYEQYF.

The chain combines TRBV27 with TRBJ2-5, with a weak D call TRBD2 (6 bases). The CDR3 has 15 amino acids. Germline V gives CDR1 MNHEY, CDR2 SMNVEV (reference sequence). V lost 5 bases, J lost 4 bases, and 17 bases lay in between. The CDR3 nucleotides are TGTGCCAGCAGTGCTTTGGGGAGGACCGGAGAGACCCAGTACTTC. It is translated as CASSALGRTGETQYF.

The chain employs TRBV20-1 and TRBJ2-3; no clear D. CDR1 is DFQATT, CDR2 SNEGSKA, per germline (reference sequence). The CDR3 is made up of 9 amino acids. V shed 3 bases and J shed 6 bases, with 1 base lying between them. CDR3 loop: CSASDTQYF. CDR3 nucleotide sequence: TGCAGTGCTAGCGATACGCAGTATTTT.

This clonotype was detected a few times. The gene calls are TRBV20-1 and TRBJ2-1; D unclear. In germline, CDR1 is DFQATT, CDR2 SNEGSKA (reference sequence). This CDR3 is built from 14 residues. V was trimmed by 0 bases and J by 4 bases, leaving 10 bases between them. The CDR3 region is CSARDIRRYNEQFF. CDR3 nucleotide sequence: TGCAGTGCTAGAGATATCCGCAGGTACAATGAGCAGTTCTTC.